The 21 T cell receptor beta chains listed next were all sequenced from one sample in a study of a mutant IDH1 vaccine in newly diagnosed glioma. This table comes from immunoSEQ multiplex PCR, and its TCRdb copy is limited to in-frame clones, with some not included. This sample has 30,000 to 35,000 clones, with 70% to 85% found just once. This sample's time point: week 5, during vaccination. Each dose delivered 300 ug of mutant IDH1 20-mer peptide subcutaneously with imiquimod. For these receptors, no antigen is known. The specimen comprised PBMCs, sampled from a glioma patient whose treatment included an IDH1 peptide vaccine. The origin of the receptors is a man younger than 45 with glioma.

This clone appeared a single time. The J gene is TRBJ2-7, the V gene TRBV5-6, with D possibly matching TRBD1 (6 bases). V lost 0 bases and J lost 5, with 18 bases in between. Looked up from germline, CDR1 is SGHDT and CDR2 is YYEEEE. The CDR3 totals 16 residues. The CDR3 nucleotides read TGTGCCAGCAGCTTGGCCTTGCAGGACAGTTCAAACGAGCAGTACTTC. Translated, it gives CASSLALQDSSNEQYF. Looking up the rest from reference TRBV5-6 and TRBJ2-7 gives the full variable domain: DAGVTQSPTHLIKTRGQQVTLRCSPKSGHDTVSWYQQALGQGPQFIFQYYEEEERQRGNFPDRFSGHQFPNYSSELNVNALLLGDSALYLCASSLALQDSSNEQYFGPGTRLTVT.

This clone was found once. This CDR3 is CASIPRAGSTDTQYF. The DNA for the CDR3 is TGTGCCAGCATCCCCCGAGCAGGGAGCACAGATACGCAGTATTTT. The chain uses TRBV6-6 and TRBJ2-3; TRBD1 might be the D (5 bases). The V gene's germline CDR1 is MNHNY and CDR2 SVGAGI (reference sequence). Trimming removed 7 bases at V and 0 bases at J, with 14 bases between. The CDR3 consists of 15 residues.

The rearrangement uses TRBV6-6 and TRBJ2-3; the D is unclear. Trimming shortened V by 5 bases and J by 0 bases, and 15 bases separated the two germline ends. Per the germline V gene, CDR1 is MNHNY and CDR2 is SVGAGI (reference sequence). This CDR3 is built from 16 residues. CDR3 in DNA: TGTGCCAGCAGTCCTTACGTGAAGGTTAGCACAGATACGCAGTATTTT. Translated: CASSPYVKVSTDTQYF.

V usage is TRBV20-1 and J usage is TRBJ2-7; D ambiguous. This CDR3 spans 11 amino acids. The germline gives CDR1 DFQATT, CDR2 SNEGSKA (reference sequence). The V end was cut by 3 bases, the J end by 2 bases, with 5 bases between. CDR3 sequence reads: CSARGPYEQYF. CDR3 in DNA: TGCAGTGCTAGGGGCCCCTACGAGCAGTACTTC.

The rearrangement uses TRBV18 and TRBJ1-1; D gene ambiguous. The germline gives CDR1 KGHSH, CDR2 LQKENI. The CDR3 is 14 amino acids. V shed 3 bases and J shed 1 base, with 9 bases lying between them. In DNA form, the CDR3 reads TGTGCCAGCTCACCGGGTCATCGGAACACTGAAGCTTTCTTT. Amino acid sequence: CASSPGHRNTEAFF.

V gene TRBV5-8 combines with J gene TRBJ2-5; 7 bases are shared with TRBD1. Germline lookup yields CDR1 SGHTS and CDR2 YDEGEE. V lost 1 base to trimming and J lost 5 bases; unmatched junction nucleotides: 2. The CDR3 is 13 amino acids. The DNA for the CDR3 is TGTGCCAGCAGCTTGAGGGGGCCGGAGACCCAGTACTTC. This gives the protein CASSLRGPETQYF.

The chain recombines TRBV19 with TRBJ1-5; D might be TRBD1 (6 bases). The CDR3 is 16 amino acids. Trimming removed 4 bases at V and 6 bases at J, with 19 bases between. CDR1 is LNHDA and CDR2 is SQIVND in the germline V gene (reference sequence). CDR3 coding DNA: TGTGCCAGTAGTACAGGTCGGGGGGCGCGAGGTCAGCCCCAGCATTTT. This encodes CASSTGRGARGQPQHF.

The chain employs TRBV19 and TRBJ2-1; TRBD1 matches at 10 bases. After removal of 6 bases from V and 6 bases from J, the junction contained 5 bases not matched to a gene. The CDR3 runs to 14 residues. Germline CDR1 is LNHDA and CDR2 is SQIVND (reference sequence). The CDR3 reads CASSPGQGPNEQFF. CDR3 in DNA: TGTGCCAGTAGCCCGGGACAGGGGCCCAATGAGCAGTTCTTC. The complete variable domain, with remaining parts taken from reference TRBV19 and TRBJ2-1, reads DGGITQSPKYLFRKEGQNVTLSCEQNLNHDAMYWYRQDPGQGLRLIYYSQIVNDFQKGDIAEGYSVSREKKESFPLTVTSAQKNPTAFYLCASSPGQGPNEQFFGPGTRLTVL.

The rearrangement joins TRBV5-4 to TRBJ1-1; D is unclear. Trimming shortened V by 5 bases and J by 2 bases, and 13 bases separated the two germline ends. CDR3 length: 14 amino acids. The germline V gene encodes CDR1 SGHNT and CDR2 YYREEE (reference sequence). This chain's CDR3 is CASRLRPINTEAFF. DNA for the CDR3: TGTGCCAGCAGACTCAGACCTATTAACACTGAAGCTTTCTTT.

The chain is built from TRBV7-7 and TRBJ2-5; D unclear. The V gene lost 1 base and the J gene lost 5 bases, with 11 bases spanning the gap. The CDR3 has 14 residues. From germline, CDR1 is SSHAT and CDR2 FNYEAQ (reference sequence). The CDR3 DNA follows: TGTGCCAGCAGCTTAGTGGCCGAGGAGGAGACCCAGTACTTC. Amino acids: CASSLVAEEETQYF.

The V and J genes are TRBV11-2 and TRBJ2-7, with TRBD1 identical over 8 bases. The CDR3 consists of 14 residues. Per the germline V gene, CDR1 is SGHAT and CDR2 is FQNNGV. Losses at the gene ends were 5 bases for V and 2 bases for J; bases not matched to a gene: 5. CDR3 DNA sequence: TGTGCCAGCAGCCATTTGACAGGGGCCTACGAGCAGTACTTC. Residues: CASSHLTGAYEQYF.

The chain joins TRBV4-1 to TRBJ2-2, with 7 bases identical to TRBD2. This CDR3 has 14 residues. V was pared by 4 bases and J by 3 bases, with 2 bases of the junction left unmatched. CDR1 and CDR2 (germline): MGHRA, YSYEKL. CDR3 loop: CASSRREDTGELFF. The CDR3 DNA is TGCGCCAGCAGCCGACGGGAGGACACCGGGGAGCTGTTTTTT.

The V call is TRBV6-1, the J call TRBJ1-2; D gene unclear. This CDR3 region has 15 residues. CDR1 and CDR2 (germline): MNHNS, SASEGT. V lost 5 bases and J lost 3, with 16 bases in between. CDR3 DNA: TGTGCCAGCAGTCCAAACAGAGGGTTTCACTATGGCTACACCTTC. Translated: CASSPNRGFHYGYTF.

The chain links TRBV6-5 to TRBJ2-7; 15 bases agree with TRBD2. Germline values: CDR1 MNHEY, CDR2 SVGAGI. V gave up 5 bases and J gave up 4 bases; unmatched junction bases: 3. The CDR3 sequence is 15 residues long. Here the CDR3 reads CASSAGTSGRYEQYF. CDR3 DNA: TGTGCCAGCAGTGCGGGGACTAGCGGGAGGTACGAGCAGTACTTC.

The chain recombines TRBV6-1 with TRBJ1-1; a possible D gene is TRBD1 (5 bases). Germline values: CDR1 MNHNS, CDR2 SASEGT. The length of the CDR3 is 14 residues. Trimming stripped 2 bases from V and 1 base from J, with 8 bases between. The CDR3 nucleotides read TGTGCCAGCAGTGAACTGGGACCGAACACTGAAGCTTTCTTT. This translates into CASSELGPNTEAFF.

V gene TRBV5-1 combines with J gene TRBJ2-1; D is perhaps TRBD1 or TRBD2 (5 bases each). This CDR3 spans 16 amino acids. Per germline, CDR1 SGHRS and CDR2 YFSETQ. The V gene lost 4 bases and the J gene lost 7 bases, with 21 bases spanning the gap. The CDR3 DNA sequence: TGCGCCAGCAGCCGCAATCAGGGCGGTGGGGAGAATGAGCAGTTCTTC. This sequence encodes CASSRNQGGGENEQFF.

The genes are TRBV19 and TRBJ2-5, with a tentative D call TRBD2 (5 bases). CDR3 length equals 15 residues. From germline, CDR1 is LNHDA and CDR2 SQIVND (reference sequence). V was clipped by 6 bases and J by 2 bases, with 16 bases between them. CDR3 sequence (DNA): TGTGCCAGTAGAGACGGGGAAACTGAACAAGAGACCCAGTACTTC. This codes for CASRDGETEQETQYF.

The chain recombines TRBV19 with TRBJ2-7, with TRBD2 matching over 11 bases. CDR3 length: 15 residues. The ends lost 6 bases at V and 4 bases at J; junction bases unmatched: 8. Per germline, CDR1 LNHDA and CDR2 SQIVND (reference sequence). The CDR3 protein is CASRGRTSGRYEQYF. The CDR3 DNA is TGTGCCAGTAGGGGCAGGACTAGCGGGCGTTACGAGCAGTACTTC.

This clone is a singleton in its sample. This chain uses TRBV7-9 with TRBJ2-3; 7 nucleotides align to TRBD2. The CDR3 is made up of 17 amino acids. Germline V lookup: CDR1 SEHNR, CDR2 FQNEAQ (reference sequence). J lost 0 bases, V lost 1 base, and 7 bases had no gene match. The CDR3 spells CASSLGLSGFSTDTQYF. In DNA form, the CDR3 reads TGTGCCAGCAGCTTAGGCCTTAGCGGGTTTAGCACAGATACGCAGTATTTT.

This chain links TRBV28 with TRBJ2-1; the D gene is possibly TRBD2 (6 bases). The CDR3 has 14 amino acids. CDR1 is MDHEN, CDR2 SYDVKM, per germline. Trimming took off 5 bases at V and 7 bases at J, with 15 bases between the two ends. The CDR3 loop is CASSRNREPNEQFF. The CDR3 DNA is TGTGCCAGCAGTCGGAATCGGGAGCCTAATGAGCAGTTCTTC.

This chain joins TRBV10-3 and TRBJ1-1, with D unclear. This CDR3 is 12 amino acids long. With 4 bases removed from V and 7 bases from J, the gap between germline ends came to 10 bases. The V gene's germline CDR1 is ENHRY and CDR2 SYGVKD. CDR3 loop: CAISGAELEAFF. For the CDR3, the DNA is TGTGCCATCAGTGGCGCCGAGCTTGAAGCTTTCTTT.